This T cell receptor (beta chain) was recovered during a study of T cell repertoires in cytomegalovirus infection. At the level of the study: Used in the study were CMV epitopes, some recently identified and HLA-C-restricted, others well-studied and HLA-B-restricted. An indication of both CMV infection and matching HLA type came from public TCR beta signatures.

About this clonotype: Its antigen remains unknown.

TCRdb called the reads again in MiXCR, with one record for every CDR3 protein. The sample has roughly 990,000 distinct CDR3 sequences, about a third seen once. Whole-study results and caveats: Ex vivo, HLA-C-restricted CMV-specific TCR beta clonotypes prevailed over the rest of the response.

The CDR3 covers 12 residues. The germline V gene has CDR1 SEHNR and CDR2 FQNEAQ (reference sequence). Trimming took 8 bases from V and 0 from J, leaving 8 bases between them. The specimen was cultured CD8+ T cells from PBMCs, collected from culture after CMV antigen stimulation. This clonotype was sampled from a human donor in good health (CMV status not recorded). Some clones in this sample may be carry-over from other donors' samples. The V call is TRBV7-9, the J call TRBJ2-7, with D unclear. CDR3 coding DNA: TGTGCCAGCCAGGACGGCTCCTACGAGCAGTACTTC. Translation: CASQDGSYEQYF. Together with reference TRBV7-9 and TRBJ2-7, the CDR3 gives the full variable domain: DTGVSQNPRHKITKRGQNVTFRCDPISEHNRLYWYRQTLGQGPEFLTYFQNEAQLEKSRLLSDRFSAERPKGSFSTLEIQRTEQGDSAMYLCASQDGSYEQYFGPGTRLTVT.